The sequence of this T cell receptor (beta chain) was determined in a study of blood T cells in healthy people across ages. The V and J ends lost 7 bases and 1 base respectively, with 21 bases between them. Germline V gives CDR1 KGHDR, CDR2 SFDVKD. The CDR3 totals 17 residues. Combining a sample-barcoded 5' primer with a J-beta primer mix, a second PCR ran for about 7 to 11 cycles. Template switching added a 12-random-nucleotide identifier to every cDNA molecule. MiXCR, applied by TCRdb to the 5' RACE reads, yields one record per CDR3 protein. Of about 1.8 million distinct CDR3 sequences listed, around 50% were seen once; the top ten hold 2.1%.

The sequence derives from a woman aged 35 to 49 in good health. The chain employs TRBV24-1 and TRBJ2-5; D is possibly TRBD2 (5 bases). The sample comprised blood. CDR3 region: CATSGPPHEGTQETQYF. In nucleotides, the CDR3 is TGTGCCACCAGCGGACCCCCACACGAGGGAACCCAAGAGACCCAGTACTTC.